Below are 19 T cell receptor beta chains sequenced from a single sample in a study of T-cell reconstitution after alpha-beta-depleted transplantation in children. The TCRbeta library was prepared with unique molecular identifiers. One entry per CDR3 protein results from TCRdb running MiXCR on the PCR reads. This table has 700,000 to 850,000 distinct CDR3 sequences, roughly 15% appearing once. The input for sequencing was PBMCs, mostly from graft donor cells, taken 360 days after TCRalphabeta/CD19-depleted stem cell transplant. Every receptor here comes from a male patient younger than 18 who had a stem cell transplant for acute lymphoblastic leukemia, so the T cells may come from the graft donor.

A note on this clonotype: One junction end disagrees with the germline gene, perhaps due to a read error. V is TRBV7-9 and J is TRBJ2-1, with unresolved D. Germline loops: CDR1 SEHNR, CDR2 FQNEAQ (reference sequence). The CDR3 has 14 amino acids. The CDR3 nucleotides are TGTGCCTGCAGCTTAGCCCCAGACCAAAATGAGCAGTTCTTC. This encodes CACSLAPDQNEQFF.

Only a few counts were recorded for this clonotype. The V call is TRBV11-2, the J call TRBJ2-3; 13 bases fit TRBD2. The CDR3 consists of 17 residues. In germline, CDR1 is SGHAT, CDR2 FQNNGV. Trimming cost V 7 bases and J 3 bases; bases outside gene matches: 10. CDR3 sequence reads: CASKGLAGTRRTDTQYF. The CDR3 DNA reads TGTGCCAGCAAGGGACTAGCGGGAACGAGGAGGACAGATACGCAGTATTTT.

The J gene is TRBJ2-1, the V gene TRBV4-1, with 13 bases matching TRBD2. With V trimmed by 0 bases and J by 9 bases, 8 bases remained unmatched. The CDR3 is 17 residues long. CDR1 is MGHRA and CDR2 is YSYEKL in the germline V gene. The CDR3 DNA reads TGCGCCAGCAGCCAAGAGTTAGGACTAGCGGGAGCTATTGAGCAGTTCTTC. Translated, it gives CASSQELGLAGAIEQFF.

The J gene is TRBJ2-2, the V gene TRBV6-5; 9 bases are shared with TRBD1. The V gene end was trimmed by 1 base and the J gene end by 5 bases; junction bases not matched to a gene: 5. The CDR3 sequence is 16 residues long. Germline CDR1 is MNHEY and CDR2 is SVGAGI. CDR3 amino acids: CASSYLGQGGTGELFF. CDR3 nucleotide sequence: TGTGCCAGCAGTTACTTGGGACAGGGTGGTACCGGGGAGCTGTTTTTT.

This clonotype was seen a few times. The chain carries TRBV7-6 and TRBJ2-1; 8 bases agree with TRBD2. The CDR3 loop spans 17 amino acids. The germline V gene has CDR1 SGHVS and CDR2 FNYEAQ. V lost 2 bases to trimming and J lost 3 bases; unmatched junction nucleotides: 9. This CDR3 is CASSLMGSGTLYNEQFF. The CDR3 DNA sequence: TGTGCCAGCAGCTTAATGGGTAGCGGGACTCTCTACAATGAGCAGTTCTTC.

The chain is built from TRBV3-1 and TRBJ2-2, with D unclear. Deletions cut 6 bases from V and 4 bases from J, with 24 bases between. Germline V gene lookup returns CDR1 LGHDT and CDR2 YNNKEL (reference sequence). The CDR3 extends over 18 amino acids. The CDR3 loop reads CASRASAFRAPPTGELFF. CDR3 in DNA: TGTGCCAGCAGAGCCTCGGCGTTCCGGGCCCCCCCCACCGGGGAGCTGTTTTTT.

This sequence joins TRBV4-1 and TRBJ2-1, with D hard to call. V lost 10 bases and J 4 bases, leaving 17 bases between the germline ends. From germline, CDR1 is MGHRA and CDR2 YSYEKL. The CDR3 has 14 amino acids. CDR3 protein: CATTLGVTYNEQFF. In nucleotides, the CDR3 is TGCGCCACCACCTTGGGCGTAACTTACAATGAGCAGTTCTTC.

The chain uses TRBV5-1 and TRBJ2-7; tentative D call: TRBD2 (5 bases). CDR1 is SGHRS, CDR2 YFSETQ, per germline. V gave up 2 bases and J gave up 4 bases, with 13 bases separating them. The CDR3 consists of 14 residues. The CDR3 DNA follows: TGCGCCAGCAGCTTCCAGAGCGGATTGTACGAGCAGTACTTC. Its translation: CASSFQSGLYEQYF.

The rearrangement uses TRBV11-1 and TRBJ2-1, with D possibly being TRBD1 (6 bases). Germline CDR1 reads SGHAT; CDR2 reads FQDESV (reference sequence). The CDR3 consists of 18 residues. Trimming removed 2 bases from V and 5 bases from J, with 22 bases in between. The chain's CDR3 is CASSLRGSPTGIHNEQFF. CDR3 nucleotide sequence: TGTGCCAGCAGCTTAAGGGGAAGTCCCACAGGGATCCACAATGAGCAGTTCTTC.

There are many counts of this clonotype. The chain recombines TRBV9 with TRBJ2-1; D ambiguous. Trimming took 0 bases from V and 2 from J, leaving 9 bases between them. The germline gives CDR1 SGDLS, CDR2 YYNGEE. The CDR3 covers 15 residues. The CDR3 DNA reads TGTGCCAGCAGCGTAGGGCAGCAGGCCTACAATGAGCAGTTCTTC. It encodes CASSVGQQAYNEQFF.

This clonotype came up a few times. CDR3 bases: TGTGCCAGCCAGGGACAAGAGACCCAGTACTTC. Its translation: CASQGQETQYF. The V gene is TRBV12-3 or TRBV12-4, the J gene TRBJ2-5; maybe TRBD1 (5 bases). The CDR3 consists of 11 residues. V dropped 8 bases and J dropped 2 bases, with 6 bases sitting between them.

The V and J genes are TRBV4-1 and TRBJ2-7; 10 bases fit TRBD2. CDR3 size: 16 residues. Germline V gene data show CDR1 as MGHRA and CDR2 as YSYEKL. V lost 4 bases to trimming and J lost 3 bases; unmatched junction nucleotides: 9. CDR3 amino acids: CASSLGLARKFYEQYF. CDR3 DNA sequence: TGCGCCAGCAGCCTGGGACTAGCGAGAAAATTCTACGAGCAGTACTTC.

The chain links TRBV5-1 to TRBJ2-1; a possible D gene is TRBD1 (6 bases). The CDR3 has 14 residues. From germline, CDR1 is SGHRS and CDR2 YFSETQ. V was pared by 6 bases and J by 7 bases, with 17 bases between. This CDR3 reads CASTPTTGSNEQFF. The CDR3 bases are TGCGCCAGCACACCAACGACAGGATCAAATGAGCAGTTCTTC.

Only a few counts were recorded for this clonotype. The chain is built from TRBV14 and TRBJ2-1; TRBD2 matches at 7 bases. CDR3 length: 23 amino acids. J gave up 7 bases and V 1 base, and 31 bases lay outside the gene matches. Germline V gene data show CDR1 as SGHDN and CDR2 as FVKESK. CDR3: CASSQGAREVPGLFLLLTNEQFF. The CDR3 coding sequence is TGTGCCAGCAGCCAAGGAGCTCGAGAGGTGCCGGGACTATTTTTACTGTTGACGAATGAGCAGTTCTTC.

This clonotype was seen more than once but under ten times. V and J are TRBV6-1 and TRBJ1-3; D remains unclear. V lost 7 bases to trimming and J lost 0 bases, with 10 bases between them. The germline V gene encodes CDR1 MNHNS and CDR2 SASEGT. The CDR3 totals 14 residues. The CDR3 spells CASNPVGSGNTIYF. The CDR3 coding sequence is TGTGCCAGCAACCCGGTTGGCTCTGGAAACACCATATATTTT.

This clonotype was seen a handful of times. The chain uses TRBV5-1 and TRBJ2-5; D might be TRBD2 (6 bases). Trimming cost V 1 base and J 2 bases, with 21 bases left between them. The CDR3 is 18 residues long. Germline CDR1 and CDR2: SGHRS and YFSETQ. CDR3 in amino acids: CASSLRLASTVGQETQYF. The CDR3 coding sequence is TGCGCCAGCAGCTTGAGGCTAGCGAGTACCGTGGGGCAAGAGACCCAGTACTTC. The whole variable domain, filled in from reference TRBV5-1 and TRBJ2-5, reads KAGVTQTPRYLIKTRGQQVTLSCSPISGHRSVSWYQQTPGQGLQFLFEYFSETQRNKGNFPGRFSGRQFSNSRSEMNVSTLELGDSALYLCASSLRLASTVGQETQYFGPGTRLLVL.

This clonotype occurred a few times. Here the CDR3 reads CAISERATNEKLFF. The CDR3, as DNA: TGTGCCATCAGTGAGAGAGCAACTAATGAAAAACTGTTTTTT. The rearrangement links TRBV10-3 to TRBJ1-4; no reliable D call. Germline V lookup: CDR1 ENHRY, CDR2 SYGVKD. This CDR3 comprises 14 residues. The V end lost 2 bases, the J end lost 0 bases, and 4 bases lay between the germline ends.

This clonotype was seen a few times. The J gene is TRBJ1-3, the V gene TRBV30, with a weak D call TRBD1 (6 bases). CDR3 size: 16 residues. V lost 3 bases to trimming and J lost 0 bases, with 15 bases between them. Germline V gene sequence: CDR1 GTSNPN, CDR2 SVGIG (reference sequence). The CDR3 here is CAWRVPTGRSGNTIYF. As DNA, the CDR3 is TGTGCCTGGAGGGTCCCGACAGGACGCTCTGGAAACACCATATATTTT.

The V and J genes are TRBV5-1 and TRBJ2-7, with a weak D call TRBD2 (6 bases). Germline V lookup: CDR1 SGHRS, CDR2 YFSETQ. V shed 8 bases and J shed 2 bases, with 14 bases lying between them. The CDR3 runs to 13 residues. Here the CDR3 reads CASGTGDPYEQYF. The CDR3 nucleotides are TGCGCCAGTGGAACGGGGGATCCCTACGAGCAGTACTTC.